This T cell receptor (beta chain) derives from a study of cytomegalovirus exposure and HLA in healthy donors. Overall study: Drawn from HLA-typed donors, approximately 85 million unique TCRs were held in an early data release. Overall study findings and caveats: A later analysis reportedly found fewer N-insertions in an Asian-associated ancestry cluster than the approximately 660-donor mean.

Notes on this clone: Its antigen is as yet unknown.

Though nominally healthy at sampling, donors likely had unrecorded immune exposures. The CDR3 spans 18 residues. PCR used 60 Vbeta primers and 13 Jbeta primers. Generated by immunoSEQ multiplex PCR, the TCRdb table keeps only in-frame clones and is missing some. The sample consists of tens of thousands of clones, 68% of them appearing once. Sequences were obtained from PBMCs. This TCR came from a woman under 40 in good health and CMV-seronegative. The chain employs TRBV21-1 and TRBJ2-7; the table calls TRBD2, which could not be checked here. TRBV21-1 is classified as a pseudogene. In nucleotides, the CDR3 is TGTGCCAGCAGCAAAGAGGGACTAGCGGGAATCGCGAACTACGAGCAGTACTTC. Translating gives CASSKEGLAGIANYEQYF.